These 27 T cell receptor beta chains were sequenced from one sample in a study of radiation and T cells in renal cell carcinoma. Assay used: immunoSEQ multiplex PCR; TCRdb lists only in-frame clones, some missing. Among some 150,000 clones listed, about 91% were seen once. Time point specified: blood 2 weeks post-SBRT. Specified treatment: 15 Gy SBRT to primary tumor, nephrectomy 4 weeks later. Sequenced material: blood, taken from a patient whose treatment included radiotherapy and nephrectomy. Receptor source: a woman aged 45-59 years with renal cell carcinoma.

This rearrangement joins TRBV27 to TRBJ2-7; possibly TRBD2 for D (6 bases). The CDR3 loop spans 12 amino acids. CDR1 MNHEY and CDR2 SMNVEV come from the germline V gene (reference sequence). The ends were cut back, 7 bases at V and 5 bases at J, with 12 bases in the middle. This CDR3 reads CASKRGGNEQYF. The CDR3 region has the DNA TGTGCCAGCAAAAGGGGCGGGAACGAGCAGTACTTC.

This clone was counted a single time. V gene TRBV19 combines with J gene TRBJ2-5; TRBD2 matches at 7 bases. The CDR3 is 16 amino acids. The trim removed 2 bases at V and 4 bases at J, leaving 10 bases unmatched. From germline, CDR1 is LNHDA and CDR2 SQIVND (reference sequence). CDR3 coding DNA: TGTGCCAGTAGTATAATGGGACTACCTAGTCGAGAGACCCAGTACTTC. Protein product: CASSIMGLPSRETQYF.

This clone was seen only once. The gene calls are TRBV5-6 and TRBJ1-1; D is possibly TRBD1 (5 bases). The CDR3 length is 15 residues. Trimming removed 0 bases at V and 1 base at J, with 10 bases between. CDR1 SGHDT and CDR2 YYEEEE come from the germline V gene. CDR3 protein: CASSLAGTGNTEAFF. CDR3 bases: TGTGCCAGCAGCTTGGCCGGGACCGGGAACACTGAAGCTTTCTTT.

The chain couples TRBV30 to TRBJ2-7; D might be TRBD2 (7 bases). Between the trimmed V and J ends, which lost 2 bases and 2 bases, there was a span of 16 bases. This CDR3 is 15 amino acids long. Germline assignment: CDR1 GTSNPN and CDR2 SVGIG (reference sequence). DNA for the CDR3: TGTGCCTGGAGTATCGGGGCGGGGGCCGCCTACGAGCAGTACTTC. Amino acids: CAWSIGAGAAYEQYF. The full variable domain, in which reference TRBV30 and TRBJ2-7 provide the parts outside the CDR3, is SQTIHQWPATLVQPVGSPLSLECTVEGTSNPNLYWYRQAAGRGLQLLFYSVGIGQISSEVPQNLSASRPQDRQFILSSKKLLLSDSGFYLCAWSIGAGAAYEQYFGPGTRLTVT.

The chain couples TRBV5-1 to TRBJ2-3; 7 nucleotides align to TRBD1. The CDR3 spans 17 residues. Germline V gives CDR1 SGHRS, CDR2 YFSETQ. Trimming took 4 bases from V and 0 from J; bases not matched to a gene: 11. The CDR3 is CASSENPQGSSTDTQYF. The DNA of the CDR3 is TGCGCCAGCAGCGAGAACCCACAGGGGTCTAGCACAGATACGCAGTATTTT.

This clone was observed once. V usage is TRBV7-9 and J usage is TRBJ2-3; D is unclear. From germline, CDR1 is SEHNR and CDR2 FQNEAQ (reference sequence). This CDR3 region has 12 residues. The V end was cut by 5 bases, the J end by 5 bases, with 8 bases between. The chain's CDR3 is CASSPRLDTQYF. The CDR3 region has the DNA TGTGCCAGCAGCCCGAGACTAGATACGCAGTATTTT.

The rearrangement links TRBV4-1 to TRBJ2-1, with 11 bases matching TRBD2. Germline lookup yields CDR1 MGHRA and CDR2 YSYEKL. V shed 0 bases and J 7 bases; nucleotides not matched to a gene: 8. CDR3 length: 17 residues. CDR3 sequence: CASSQEGSGGAWNEQFF. The DNA for the CDR3 is TGCGCCAGCAGCCAAGAGGGTAGCGGGGGGGCTTGGAATGAGCAGTTCTTC.

This clone was seen more than once but under ten times. The genes are TRBV28 and TRBJ1-2; D not certain. Germline CDR1 is MDHEN and CDR2 is SYDVKM. The CDR3 is 12 amino acids. V was pared by 10 bases and J by 0 bases, with 9 bases between. In DNA, the CDR3 is TGTGCCATCCCCGACACTAACTATGGCTACACCTTC. It specifies CAIPDTNYGYTF.

V gene TRBV6-5 combines with J gene TRBJ2-7; D may be TRBD1 or TRBD2 (5 bases each). Germline V gene data show CDR1 as MNHEY and CDR2 as SVGAGI. V was shortened by 4 bases and J by 0 bases, with 16 bases between the two germline ends. This CDR3 is 16 amino acids long. CDR3 amino acids: CASSFRPGPSSYEQYF. As DNA, the CDR3 is TGTGCCAGCAGTTTTCGGCCGGGACCCAGCTCCTACGAGCAGTACTTC.

CDR3 coding DNA: TGTGCCAGTAGTATAGGAGAGCGGAACACTGAAGCTTTCTTT. The encoded protein is CASSIGERNTEAFF. V usage is TRBV19 and J usage is TRBJ1-1; D remains unclear. The V end was cut by 1 base, the J end by 1 base, with 7 bases between. This CDR3 spans 14 amino acids. The germline V gene has CDR1 LNHDA and CDR2 SQIVND (reference sequence).

This sequence joins TRBV7-6 and TRBJ1-3; 12 bases map to TRBD1. This CDR3 region has 17 residues. Trimming cost V 0 bases and J 7 bases; bases outside gene matches: 7. CDR1 and CDR2 from the germline V gene are SGHVS and FNYEAQ. CDR3 amino acids: CASSLAALGQGANTIYF. For the CDR3, the DNA is TGTGCCAGCAGCTTAGCAGCTTTGGGACAGGGGGCGAACACCATATATTTT.

The V call is TRBV28, the J call TRBJ1-5; D not resolved. Trimming shortened V by 2 bases and J by 10 bases, and 12 bases separated the two germline ends. The V gene's germline CDR1 is MDHEN and CDR2 SYDVKM. This CDR3 region has 13 residues. The CDR3, as DNA: TGTGCCAGCAGTTTACAGGTTAGACCCCCCCAGCATTTT. It codes for CASSLQVRPPQHF.

The chain couples TRBV5-1 to TRBJ2-1; 8 nucleotides match TRBD2. V shed 1 base, J shed 8 bases, and the junction held 11 bases outside the gene matches. The CDR3 has 16 amino acids. Germline CDR1 is SGHRS and CDR2 is YFSETQ. This chain's CDR3 is CASSLLGLVAVDEQFF. The CDR3 coding sequence is TGCGCCAGCAGCTTGTTGGGACTAGTTGCTGTAGATGAGCAGTTCTTC.

V and J are TRBV4-1 and TRBJ1-3; D gene unclear. CDR1 and CDR2 from the germline V gene are MGHRA and YSYEKL. The CDR3 is 15 residues long. V gave up 0 bases and J gave up 4 bases, with 10 bases separating them. DNA for the CDR3: TGCGCCAGCAGCCAAGAGTTTTCCTTGGGAAACACCATATATTTT. It encodes CASSQEFSLGNTIYF.

V and J are TRBV19 and TRBJ1-5; the match to TRBD1 covers 7 bases. After removal of 2 bases from V and 7 bases from J, the junction contained 8 bases not matched to a gene. The CDR3 extends over 15 amino acids. From germline, CDR1 is LNHDA and CDR2 SQIVND (reference sequence). The CDR3 nucleotides read TGTGCCAGTAGTATAACAGGGGAGGCGGAGCAGCCCCAGCATTTT. This codes for CASSITGEAEQPQHF. The full variable domain, with the rest looked up from reference TRBV19 and TRBJ1-5, is DGGITQSPKYLFRKEGQNVTLSCEQNLNHDAMYWYRQDPGQGLRLIYYSQIVNDFQKGDIAEGYSVSREKKESFPLTVTSAQKNPTAFYLCASSITGEAEQPQHFGDGTRLSIL.

The rearrangement joins TRBV19 to TRBJ1-5, with no clear D. Germline assignment: CDR1 LNHDA and CDR2 SQIVND (reference sequence). The CDR3 length is 14 residues. Trimming stripped 10 bases from V and 1 base from J, with 14 bases between. The CDR3, as DNA: TGTGCCACCCGGTTTGCAGACAGCAATCAGCCCCAGCATTTT. Encoded protein: CATRFADSNQPQHF. The full variable domain, its missing parts supplied by reference TRBV19 and TRBJ1-5, is DGGITQSPKYLFRKEGQNVTLSCEQNLNHDAMYWYRQDPGQGLRLIYYSQIVNDFQKGDIAEGYSVSREKKESFPLTVTSAQKNPTAFYLCATRFADSNQPQHFGDGTRLSIL.

V is TRBV6-5 and J is TRBJ1-2; tentatively, D is TRBD1 (5 bases). V was clipped by 0 bases and J by 8 bases, with 19 bases between them. Germline V gene sequence: CDR1 MNHEY, CDR2 SVGAGI. The length of the CDR3 is 16 residues. CDR3 region: CASSYSSGLGIDGYTF. DNA of the CDR3: TGTGCCAGCAGTTACTCGTCGGGACTAGGTATCGACGGCTACACCTTC.

This clone was detected once. The rearrangement uses TRBV7-9 and TRBJ2-5; TRBD1 agrees at 8 bases. J was trimmed by 4 bases and V by 7 bases; bases with no gene match: 5. There are 13 residues in the CDR3. The germline CDR1 and CDR2 sequences are SEHNR and FQNEAQ (reference sequence). The CDR3 nucleotides read TGTGCCAGCACCACAGGGGGACTAGAGACCCAGTACTTC. Translated: CASTTGGLETQYF. The full variable domain, in which reference TRBV7-9 and TRBJ2-5 provide the parts outside the CDR3, is DTGVSQNPRHKITKRGQNVTFRCDPISEHNRLYWYRQTLGQGPEFLTYFQNEAQLEKSRLLSDRFSAERPKGSFSTLEIQRTEQGDSAMYLCASTTGGLETQYFGPGTRLLVL.

This clone was detected only a few times. The chain has TRBV25-1 and TRBJ1-5, with no clear D. The CDR3 covers 14 residues. Germline-derived CDR1 and CDR2 are MGHDK and SYGVNS. V dropped 3 bases and J dropped 6 bases, with 12 bases sitting between them. CDR3: CASSDIRAGQPQHF. DNA of the CDR3: TGTGCCAGCAGTGACATTCGAGCAGGTCAGCCCCAGCATTTT. The entire variable domain, with the rest obtained from reference TRBV25-1 and TRBJ1-5, is as follows: EADIYQTPRYLVIGTGKKITLECSQTMGHDKMYWYQQDPGMELHLIHYSYGVNSTEKGDLSSESTVSRIRTEHFPLTLESARPSHTSQYLCASSDIRAGQPQHFGDGTRLSIL.

This clone showed up just once. The chain is built from TRBV5-1 and TRBJ2-3; 7 bases map to TRBD1. V trimming: 1 base; J trimming: 0 bases; junction bases outside the gene matches: 8. The CDR3 length is 17 residues. Germline V gene lookup returns CDR1 SGHRS and CDR2 YFSETQ. DNA of the CDR3: TGCGCCAGCAGCTTGTCGCCCGGGACAGTTAGCACAGATACGCAGTATTTT. It is translated as CASSLSPGTVSTDTQYF.

This clone has only one observation. The genes are TRBV4-3 and TRBJ1-2, with 7 positions matching TRBD1. The CDR3 length is 16 residues. With V trimmed by 0 bases and J by 4 bases, 8 bases remained unmatched. Germline V gene data show CDR1 as LGHNA and CDR2 as YSLEER. CDR3: CASSQDTGASGYGYTF. The CDR3 DNA sequence: TGCGCCAGCAGCCAAGACACAGGGGCTTCGGGCTATGGCTACACCTTC.

V is TRBV7-8 and J is TRBJ1-1; D is perhaps TRBD1 (5 bases). Germline-derived CDR1 and CDR2 are SGHVS and FQNEAQ. V was clipped by 1 base and J by 5 bases, with 11 bases between them. The CDR3 runs to 14 residues. The CDR3 bases are TGTGCCAGCAGCTTAGACGGGGGTGGAACTGAAGCTTTCTTT. As protein: CASSLDGGGTEAFF.

V and J are TRBV4-1 and TRBJ1-5; no reliable D call. The germline gives CDR1 MGHRA, CDR2 YSYEKL. The V gene lost 0 bases and the J gene lost 0 bases, with 6 bases spanning the gap. This CDR3 has 15 residues. The CDR3 spells CASSQDSSSNQPQHF. The CDR3 bases are TGCGCCAGCAGCCAAGACTCCAGTAGCAATCAGCCCCAGCATTTT.

The chain has TRBV7-2 and TRBJ1-2, with D possibly TRBD1 on 5 matching bases. The CDR3 extends over 13 amino acids. CDR1 SGHTA and CDR2 FQGNSA come from the germline V gene. V lost 7 bases to trimming and J lost 8 bases, with 17 bases between them. The DNA for the CDR3 is TGTGCCAGCACTCAACCGGGGGGTGACGGCTACACCTTC. This gives the protein CASTQPGGDGYTF.

The chain uses TRBV19 and TRBJ2-2; D may be TRBD2 (6 bases). This CDR3 contains 16 residues. Trimming stripped 0 bases from V and 4 bases from J, with 12 bases between. Germline V lookup: CDR1 LNHDA, CDR2 SQIVND (reference sequence). This CDR3 is CASSIDLDGGTGELFF. The CDR3 coding sequence is TGTGCCAGTAGTATAGATCTGGACGGGGGCACCGGGGAGCTGTTTTTT. The full variable domain, rest sourced from reference TRBV19 and TRBJ2-2, is DGGITQSPKYLFRKEGQNVTLSCEQNLNHDAMYWYRQDPGQGLRLIYYSQIVNDFQKGDIAEGYSVSREKKESFPLTVTSAQKNPTAFYLCASSIDLDGGTGELFFGEGSRLTVL.

The chain has TRBV5-1 and TRBJ2-2, with TRBD1 matching 9 bases. V shed 1 base, J shed 7 bases, and the junction held 8 bases outside the gene matches. The CDR3 sequence is 16 residues long. CDR1 and CDR2 from the germline V gene are SGHRS and YFSETQ. The CDR3 nucleotides read TGCGCCAGCAGCTTGTTCGCGGGACAGGGTCACGGGGAGCTGTTTTTT. Protein sequence: CASSLFAGQGHGELFF.

A single count supports this clone. The chain links TRBV7-9 to TRBJ2-1; maybe TRBD2 (5 bases). Trimming removed 1 base from V and 8 bases from J, with 12 bases in between. Germline CDR1 reads SEHNR; CDR2 reads FQNEAQ (reference sequence). CDR3 length: 14 amino acids. The CDR3 DNA sequence: TGTGCCAGCAGCTTAGATTGGGTAGCGCATGAGCAGTTCTTC. Translating it yields CASSLDWVAHEQFF. The whole variable domain, remainder taken from reference TRBV7-9 and TRBJ2-1, is DTGVSQNPRHKITKRGQNVTFRCDPISEHNRLYWYRQTLGQGPEFLTYFQNEAQLEKSRLLSDRFSAERPKGSFSTLEIQRTEQGDSAMYLCASSLDWVAHEQFFGPGTRLTVL.